These T cell receptor beta chains were read from a single sample in a study of regulatory dendritic cells for organ transplantation. Clones were read by immunoSEQ multiplex PCR, and TCRdb kept only the in-frame ones, dropping some. Of around 19,000 clones listed, 74% are singletons. The material sequenced was memory CD4+ T cells from blood. The receptors stem from a human donor in good health. CDR3s include the opening cysteine and the closing phenylalanine or tryptophan. D genes are given only for firm matches. Clone size is stated in some rows and not others, as once, few, many or a class when expanded.

J: TRBJ2-7; V: TRBV6-1; D: -; size: -; DNA: TGTGCCAGCAGACAGACAGCCGCATACGAGCAGTACTTC; CDR3: CASRQTAAYEQYF
J: TRBJ2-2; V: TRBV5-1; D: -; size: once; DNA: TGCGCCAGCAGCTTGGTTGTGACAGCGAACACCGGGGAGCTGTTTTTT; CDR3: CASSLVVTANTGELFF
J: TRBJ1-4; V: TRBV7-9; D: TRBD1; size: -; DNA: TGTGCCAGCAGCTTAGGGGACAGGGGGACTAATGAAAAACTGTTTTTT; CDR3: CASSLGDRGTNEKLFF
J: TRBJ2-7; V: TRBV7-2; D: TRBD2; size: -; DNA: TGTGCCAGCAGCTTAGGGAGCGGGGGGGCGCCCTACGAGCAGTACTTC; CDR3: CASSLGSGGAPYEQYF
J: TRBJ2-3; V: TRBV4-3; D: -; size: -; DNA: TGCGCCAGTAGCCAAGATGGTGCCGGACAGCTAAATACGCAGTATTTT; CDR3: CASSQDGAGQLNTQYF
J: TRBJ1-2; V: TRBV5-4; D: -; size: -; DNA: TGTGCCAGCAGCGCGGGGGCAGGTCAAGCTAACTATGGCTACACCTTC; CDR3: CASSAGAGQANYGYTF
J: TRBJ2-1; V: TRBV6-1; D: TRBD1; size: few; DNA: TGTGCCAGCACTTCCGGGACAGGGGGTCCCAATGAGCAGTTCTTC; CDR3: CASTSGTGGPNEQFF
J: TRBJ2-5; V: TRBV9; D: TRBD1; size: -; DNA: TGTGCCAGCAGCGTAGGAAGGACAGGGGGTGGCGAGACCCAGTACTTC; CDR3: CASSVGRTGGGETQYF
J: TRBJ2-1; V: TRBV5-1; D: TRBD1; size: -; DNA: TGCGCCAGCAGTAGAGGGGGCGAGTACAATGAGCAGTTCTTC; CDR3: CASSRGGEYNEQFF
J: TRBJ2-5; V: TRBV5-5; D: TRBD2; size: once; DNA: TGTGCCAGCAGCAACACCCTAGCGGGGGAGACCCAGTACTTC; CDR3: CASSNTLAGETQYF
J: TRBJ1-4; V: TRBV7-9; D: TRBD1; size: -; DNA: TGTGCCAGCAGCCTGCCGGGACAGGGGGGGAATGAAAAACTGTTTTTT; CDR3: CASSLPGQGGNEKLFF
J: TRBJ1-6; V: TRBV11-2; D: -; size: -; DNA: TGTGCCAGCAGCTTAGGTTGGGCAAGATATAATTCACCCCTCCACTTT; CDR3: CASSLGWARYNSPLHF
J: TRBJ1-2; V: TRBV29-1; D: TRBD1; size: few; DNA: TGCAGCGTGGTCCGGACAGGGGGCGTATCGGGCTACACCTTC; CDR3: CSVVRTGGVSGYTF
J: TRBJ1-1; V: TRBV27; D: TRBD1; size: -; DNA: TGTGCCAGCATGCGGACAGGGATCATGAACACTGAAGCTTTCTTT; CDR3: CASMRTGIMNTEAFF
J: TRBJ1-1; V: TRBV6-1; D: -; size: once; DNA: TGTGCCAGCATTTCGTCAGGCTCTCAAGCTTTCTTT; CDR3: CASISSGSQAFF
J: TRBJ2-1; V: TRBV5-5; D: -; size: -; DNA: TGTGCCAAGGGGGGGTCCGCCAACTACAATGAGCAGTTCTTC; CDR3: CAKGGSANYNEQFF
J: TRBJ1-2; V: TRBV20-1; D: -; size: -; DNA: TGCAGTGCCCGGGGGGGGGAAGGCTACACCTTC; CDR3: CSARGGEGYTF
J: TRBJ2-1; V: TRBV5-1; D: -; size: -; DNA: TGCGCCAGCAGCTTAGCGCAGAAGTACAATGAGCAGTTCTTC; CDR3: CASSLAQKYNEQFF
J: TRBJ1-1; V: TRBV6-1; D: -; size: once; DNA: TGTGCCAGCAGGGGGGGGGATTGGAGAACTGAAGCTTTCTTT; CDR3: CASRGGDWRTEAFF
J: TRBJ2-2; V: TRBV19; D: -; size: -; DNA: TGTGCCAGTAGTATAACAGGGAGAACCGGGGAGCTGTTTTTT; CDR3: CASSITGRTGELFF
J: TRBJ1-6; V: TRBV18; D: TRBD1; size: -; DNA: TGTGCCAGCTCGCAACAGGGGGCTGATGGCTCACCCCTCCACTTT; CDR3: CASSQQGADGSPLHF
J: TRBJ2-2; V: TRBV5-1; D: -; size: -; DNA: TGCGCCAGCAGCTTGGTCCCGGACACCGGGGAGCTGTTTTTT; CDR3: CASSLVPDTGELFF
J: TRBJ1-5; V: TRBV28; D: TRBD1; size: few; DNA: TGTGCCAGCAGTTGGACAGGGAATCAGCCCCAGCATTTT; CDR3: CASSWTGNQPQHF
J: TRBJ2-7; V: TRBV4-1; D: TRBD2; size: -; DNA: TGCGCCAGCAGCCATGTTTCCCTAGCGGTATCCTACGAGCAGTACTTC; CDR3: CASSHVSLAVSYEQYF
J: TRBJ2-3; V: TRBV19; D: -; size: -; DNA: TGTGCCAGTAGGTCAGGGGCGAGCCAAGAGACGCAGTATTTT; CDR3: CASRSGASQETQYF
J: TRBJ1-2; V: TRBV2; D: TRBD1; size: -; DNA: TGTGCCAGCAGCGGGAGACAGGGGACTTTCTATGGCTACACCTTC; CDR3: CASSGRQGTFYGYTF
J: TRBJ1-2; V: TRBV5-1; D: -; size: -; DNA: TGCGCCAGCAGCTTGGCAGCGCAGACCTACACCTTC; CDR3: CASSLAAQTYTF
J: TRBJ2-3; V: TRBV14; D: TRBD2; size: -; DNA: TGTGCCAGCAGCCAATCTAGCGGAGGAGATACGCAGTATTTT; CDR3: CASSQSSGGDTQYF